The clone carrying this T cell receptor beta chain was detected only once. As yet, its antigen is unknown. Sequenced by immunoSEQ multiplex PCR; TCRdb stores in-frame clones only, minus some. The table lists some 120,000 clones, approximately 90% of them singletons. The donors belonged to the roughly 130-subject validation cohort, separate from the roughly 600-subject first cohort. This entry belongs to a study of cytomegalovirus exposure and HLA in healthy donors. Notes on the study in general: The tendency of first-cohort TCR clusters to co-occur in the 120 or so validation repertoires emerged from a later analysis. A list of 164 TCR beta chains associated with cytomegalovirus was given. Accounts indicate the classifier identified cytomegalovirus status with strong specificity and sensitivity.

The TCR was taken from a woman under 30 in good health and CMV-seronegative. What was sequenced was PBMCs.

The CDR3 DNA sequence: TGTGCCAGTAGTAATAGGGGACTAGCGGAAGACGAGCAGTACTTC. Its translation is CASSNRGLAEDEQYF. The V call is TRBV19, the J call TRBJ2-7; 11 nucleotides agree with TRBD2. J was trimmed by 5 bases and V by 4 bases; bases with no gene match: 7. The CDR3 spans 15 residues. Germline V CDR1 and CDR2: LNHDA, SQIVND (reference sequence). The full variable domain, in which reference TRBV19 and TRBJ2-7 provide the parts outside the CDR3, is DGGITQSPKYLFRKEGQNVTLSCEQNLNHDAMYWYRQDPGQGLRLIYYSQIVNDFQKGDIAEGYSVSREKKESFPLTVTSAQKNPTAFYLCASSNRGLAEDEQYFGPGTRLTVT.